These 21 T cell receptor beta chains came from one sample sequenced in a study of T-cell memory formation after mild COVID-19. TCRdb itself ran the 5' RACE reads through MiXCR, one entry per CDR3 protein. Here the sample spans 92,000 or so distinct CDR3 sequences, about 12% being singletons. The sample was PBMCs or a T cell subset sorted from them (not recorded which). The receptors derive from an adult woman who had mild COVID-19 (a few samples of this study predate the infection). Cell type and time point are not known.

CDR3 amino acids: CASSARPYYNYGYTF. CDR3 DNA: TGTGCCAGCAGCGCCCGGCCATATTATAACTATGGCTACACCTTC. The chain recombines TRBV12-3 or TRBV12-4 with TRBJ1-2; the D is unclear. This CDR3 comprises 15 residues. Trimming removed 6 bases from V and 1 base from J, with 15 bases in between.

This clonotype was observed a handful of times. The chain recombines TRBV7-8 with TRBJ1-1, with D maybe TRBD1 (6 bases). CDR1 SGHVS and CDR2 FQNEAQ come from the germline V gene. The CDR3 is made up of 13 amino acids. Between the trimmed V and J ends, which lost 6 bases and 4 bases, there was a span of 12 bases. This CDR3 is CASRTGGATEAFF. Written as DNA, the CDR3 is TGTGCCAGCAGGACGGGGGGGGCCACTGAAGCTTTCTTT.

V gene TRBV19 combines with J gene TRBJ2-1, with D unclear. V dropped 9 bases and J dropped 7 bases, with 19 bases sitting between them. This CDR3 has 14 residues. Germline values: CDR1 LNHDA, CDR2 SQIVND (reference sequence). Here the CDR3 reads CASSLGVAFNEQFF. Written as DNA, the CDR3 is TGTGCCAGCAGTCTTGGGGTTGCTTTTAATGAGCAGTTCTTC.

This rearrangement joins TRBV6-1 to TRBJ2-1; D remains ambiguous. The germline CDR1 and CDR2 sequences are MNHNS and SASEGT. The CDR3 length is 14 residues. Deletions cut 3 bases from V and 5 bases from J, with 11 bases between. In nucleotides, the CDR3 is TGTGCCAGCAGTGATATAGGGCAGAACAATGAGCAGTTCTTC. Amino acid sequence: CASSDIGQNNEQFF.

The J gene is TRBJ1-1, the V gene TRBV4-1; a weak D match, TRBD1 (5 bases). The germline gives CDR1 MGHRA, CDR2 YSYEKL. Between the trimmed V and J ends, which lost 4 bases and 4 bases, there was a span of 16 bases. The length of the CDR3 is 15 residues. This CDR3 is CASSPYLGGSTEAFF. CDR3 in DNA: TGCGCCAGCAGCCCGTACCTGGGGGGGTCCACTGAAGCTTTCTTT.

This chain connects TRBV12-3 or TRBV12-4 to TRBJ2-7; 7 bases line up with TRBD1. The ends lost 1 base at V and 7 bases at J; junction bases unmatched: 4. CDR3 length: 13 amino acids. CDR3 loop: CASSLVTGAEQYF. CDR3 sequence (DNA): TGTGCCAGCAGTTTAGTTACAGGGGCTGAGCAGTACTTC.

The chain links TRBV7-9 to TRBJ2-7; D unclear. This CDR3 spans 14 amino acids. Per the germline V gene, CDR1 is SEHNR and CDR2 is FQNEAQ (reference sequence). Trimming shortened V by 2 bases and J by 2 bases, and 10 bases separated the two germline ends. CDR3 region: CASSLSSDTYEQYF. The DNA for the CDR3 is TGTGCCAGCAGCTTAAGTTCAGATACCTACGAGCAGTACTTC.

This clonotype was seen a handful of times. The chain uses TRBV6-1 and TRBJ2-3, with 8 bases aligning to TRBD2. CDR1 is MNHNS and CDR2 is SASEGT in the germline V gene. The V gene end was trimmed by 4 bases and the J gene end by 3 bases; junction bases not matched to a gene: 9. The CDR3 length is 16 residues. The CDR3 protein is CASSVPAGGGTDTQYF. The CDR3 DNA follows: TGTGCCAGCAGTGTTCCCGCGGGGGGCGGAACAGATACGCAGTATTTT.

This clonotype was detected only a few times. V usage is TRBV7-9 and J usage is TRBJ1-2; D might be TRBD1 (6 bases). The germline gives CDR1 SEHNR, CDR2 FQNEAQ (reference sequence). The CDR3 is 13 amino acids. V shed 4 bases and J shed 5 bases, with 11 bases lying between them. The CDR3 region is CASSSDRFYGYTF. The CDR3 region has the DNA TGTGCCAGCAGCTCAGACAGGTTTTATGGCTACACCTTC.

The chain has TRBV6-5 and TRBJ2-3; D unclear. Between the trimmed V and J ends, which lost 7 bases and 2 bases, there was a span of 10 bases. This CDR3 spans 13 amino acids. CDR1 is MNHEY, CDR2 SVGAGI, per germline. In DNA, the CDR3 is TGTGCCAGCACAACACGGGTCACAGATACGCAGTATTTT. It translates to CASTTRVTDTQYF.

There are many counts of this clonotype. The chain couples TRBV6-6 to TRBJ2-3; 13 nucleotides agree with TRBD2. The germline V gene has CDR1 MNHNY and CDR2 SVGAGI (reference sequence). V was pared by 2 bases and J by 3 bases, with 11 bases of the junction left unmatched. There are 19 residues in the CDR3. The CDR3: CASSYRSTSGGRETDTQYF. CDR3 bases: TGTGCCAGCAGTTACCGTTCGACTAGCGGGGGGCGCGAGACAGATACGCAGTATTTT.

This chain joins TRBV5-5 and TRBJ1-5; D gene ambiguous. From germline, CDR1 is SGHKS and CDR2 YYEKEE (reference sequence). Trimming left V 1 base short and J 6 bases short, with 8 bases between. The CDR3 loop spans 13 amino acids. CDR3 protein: CASSLWLVQPQHF. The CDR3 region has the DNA TGTGCCAGCAGCTTGTGGCTGGTTCAGCCCCAGCATTTT.

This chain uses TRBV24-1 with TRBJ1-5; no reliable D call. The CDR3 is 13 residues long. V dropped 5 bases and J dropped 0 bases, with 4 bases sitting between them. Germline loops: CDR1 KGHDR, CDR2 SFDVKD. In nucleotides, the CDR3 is TGTGCCACCAGTGTAGGTAGCAATCAGCCCCAGCATTTT. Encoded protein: CATSVGSNQPQHF.

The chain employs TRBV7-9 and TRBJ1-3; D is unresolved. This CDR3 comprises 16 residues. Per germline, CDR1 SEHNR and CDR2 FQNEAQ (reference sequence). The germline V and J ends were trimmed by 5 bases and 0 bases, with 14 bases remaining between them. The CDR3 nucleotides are TGTGCCAGCAGCCCCGTTGGACGAAGCTCTGGAAACACCATATATTTT. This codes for CASSPVGRSSGNTIYF.

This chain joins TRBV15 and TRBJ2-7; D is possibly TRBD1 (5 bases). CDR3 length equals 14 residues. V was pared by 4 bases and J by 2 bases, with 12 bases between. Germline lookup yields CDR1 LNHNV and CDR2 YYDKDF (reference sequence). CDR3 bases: TGTGCCACCAGCACAGGGCCAGGGACCTACGAGCAGTACTTC. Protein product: CATSTGPGTYEQYF.

In DNA, the CDR3 is TGTGCCAGCAGCTTAGGGGCCCCAACAGGGATGGACACTGAAGCTTTCTTT. Translated: CASSLGAPTGMDTEAFF. The gene calls are TRBV7-9 and TRBJ1-1, with a tentative D call TRBD1 (6 bases). This CDR3 has 17 amino acids. Germline V CDR1 and CDR2: SEHNR, FQNEAQ (reference sequence). The V gene lost 1 base and the J gene lost 3 bases, with 18 bases spanning the gap.

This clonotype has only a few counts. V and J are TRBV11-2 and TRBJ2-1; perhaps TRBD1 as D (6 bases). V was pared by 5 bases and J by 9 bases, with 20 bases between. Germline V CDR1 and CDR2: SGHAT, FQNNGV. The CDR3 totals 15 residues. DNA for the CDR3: TGTGCCAGCAGCCCCGGCCTAGGGGGTGGCTTTGAGCAGTTCTTC. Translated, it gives CASSPGLGGGFEQFF.

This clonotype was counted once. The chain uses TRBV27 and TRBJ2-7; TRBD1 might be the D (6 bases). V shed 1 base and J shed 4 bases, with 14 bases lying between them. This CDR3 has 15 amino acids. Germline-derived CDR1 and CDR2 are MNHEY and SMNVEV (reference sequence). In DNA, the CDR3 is TGTGCCAGCAGTTTATTCGCAGGGGTAGGTTACGAGCAGTACTTC. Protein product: CASSLFAGVGYEQYF.

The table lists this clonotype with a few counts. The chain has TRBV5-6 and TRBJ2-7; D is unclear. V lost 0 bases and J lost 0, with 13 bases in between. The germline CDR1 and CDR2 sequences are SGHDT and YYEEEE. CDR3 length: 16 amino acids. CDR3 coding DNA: TGTGCCAGCAGCTTGGCCGGAACAGCGAGCTCCTACGAGCAGTACTTC. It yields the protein CASSLAGTASSYEQYF.

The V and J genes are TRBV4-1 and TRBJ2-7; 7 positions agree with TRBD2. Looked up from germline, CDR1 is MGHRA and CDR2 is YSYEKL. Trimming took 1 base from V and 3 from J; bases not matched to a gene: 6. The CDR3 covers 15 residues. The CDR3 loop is CASSQGHGGGYEQYF. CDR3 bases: TGCGCCAGCAGCCAAGGCCACGGCGGGGGCTACGAGCAGTACTTC.

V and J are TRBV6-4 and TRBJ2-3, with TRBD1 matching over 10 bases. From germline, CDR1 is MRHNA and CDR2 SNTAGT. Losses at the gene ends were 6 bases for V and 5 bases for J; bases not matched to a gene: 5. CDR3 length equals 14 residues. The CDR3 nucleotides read TGTGCCAGCAGCCCAGGACAGGGGGAAGATACGCAGTATTTT. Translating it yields CASSPGQGEDTQYF.